This T cell receptor beta chain appears in the sequencing data of a study of blood T cell repertoires in COVID-19. Under the authors' procedure: Estimation of nucleated cell counts relied on the amplification of reference gene primers. Sequenced by immunoSEQ multiplex PCR; TCRdb stores in-frame clones only, minus some. V and J calls and clone size come straight from that table; D and trimming were deduced from the DNA. The sample yields about 280,000 clones, under 90% seen once. Germline CDR1 and CDR2: ENHRY and SYGVKD. This CDR3 has 14 amino acids. V was pared by 7 bases and J by 1 base, with 13 bases between.

The sample was peripheral blood. The V gene is TRBV10-3, the J gene TRBJ1-1; D gene uncertain. The receptor was isolated from a woman aged 50 to 65 who had recovered from COVID-19. The CDR3 loop is CAITERRGNTEAFF. DNA of the CDR3: TGTGCCATCACAGAGAGGAGAGGGAACACTGAAGCTTTCTTT.